Listed below are T cell receptor beta chains from one sample, sequenced in a study of blood T cell repertoires in COVID-19. The protocol was immunoSEQ multiplex PCR, while the TCRdb copy is restricted to in-frame clones and leaves out a portion. The data show roughly 15,000 clones, with 70% to 75% seen just once and around 15% held by the top ten. The sequenced sample consisted of peripheral blood. The receptor source for this set is a man in his fifties or sixties with acute or convalescent COVID-19. CDR3s include the opening cysteine and the closing phenylalanine or tryptophan. D genes are given only for firm matches. Rows give clone size only sometimes, using once, few, many, or a class for an expanded clone.

d_call | j_call | v_call | clone_size | cdr3_nt | cdr3_aa
TRBD2 | TRBJ2-1 | TRBV7-2 | few | TGTGCCAGCAGCTTAGTAAGGACGACGGGGGGCTACAATGAGCAGTTCTTC | CASSLVRTTGGYNEQFF
. | TRBJ1-1 | TRBV29-1 | once | TGCAGCGTTGATCTGGCCCGGAACACTGAAGCTTTCTTT | CSVDLARNTEAFF
TRBD1 | TRBJ1-6 | TRBV5-1 | . | TGCGCCAGCAGCGCAATGACAGGGGGGAATAATTCACCCCTCCACTTT | CASSAMTGGNNSPLHF
. | TRBJ1-4 | TRBV30 | . | TGTGCCTGGGACCCGAACGGTAATGAAAAACTGTTTTTT | CAWDPNGNEKLFF
TRBD2 | TRBJ2-7 | TRBV13 | . | TGTGCCAGCAGCCGGGGGATGGGACTAGCGGATTCCTACGAGCAGTACTTC | CASSRGMGLADSYEQYF
TRBD1 | TRBJ1-2 | TRBV5-4 | once | TGTGCCAGCAGCCACCCCACGGGACAGTCCAGTGACCCCTATGGCTACACCTTC | CASSHPTGQSSDPYGYTF
. | TRBJ2-7 | TRBV6-2/TRBV6-3 | . | TGTGCCAGCAGTTATTCCCGACTAGGAGGCGAGCAGTACTTC | CASSYSRLGGEQYF
TRBD1 | TRBJ2-7 | TRBV4-1 | . | TGCGCCAGCAGCCAAGCGACAGGGGGGGCCGAGCAGTACTTC | CASSQATGGAEQYF
TRBD1 | TRBJ1-5 | TRBV5-6 | . | TGTGCCAGCAGCTTGGGTGGGACAGGGGAGAGGCAGCCCCAGCATTTT | CASSLGGTGERQPQHF
. | TRBJ2-5 | TRBV7-7 | . | TGTGCTAGCAGCCGTTTCATAGGGAGTGAAGAGACCCAGTACTTC | CASSRFIGSEETQYF
. | TRBJ1-1 | TRBV25-1 | . | TGTGCCAGCAGTGAAAATTCGCGGGGTCACACTGAAGCTTTCTTT | CASSENSRGHTEAFF
. | TRBJ2-7 | TRBV7-9 | . | TGTGCCAGCAGCTTAGGGGAGAGGACCTACGAGCAGTACTTC | CASSLGERTYEQYF
. | TRBJ2-1 | TRBV5-5 | once | TGTGCCAGCAGCTTCCTACCGGACACTTACAATGAGCAGTTCTTC | CASSFLPDTYNEQFF
TRBD1 | TRBJ1-4 | TRBV27 | . | TGTGCCAGCAGTGGGACAGGGAAGGACGAAAAACTGTTTTTT | CASSGTGKDEKLFF
TRBD1 | TRBJ1-2 | TRBV6-6 | few | TGTGCCAGCAGAAAGTGGACAGGGGATGGCTACACCTTC | CASRKWTGDGYTF
TRBD1 | TRBJ1-3 | TRBV5-6 | few | TGTGCCAGCAGCTTGGATCCAGGGGGAACTGGAAACACCATATATTTT | CASSLDPGGTGNTIYF
TRBD1 | TRBJ2-2 | TRBV7-7 | . | TGTGCCAGCAGCCAGGACAGGGCGGGGACCGGGGAGCTGTTTTTT | CASSQDRAGTGELFF
. | TRBJ1-2 | TRBV6-5 | . | TGTGCCGTAAGGGGCAGCAACTATGGCTACACCTTC | CAVRGSNYGYTF
. | TRBJ1-1 | TRBV15 | . | TGTGCCACCAGCAGAGCAGGGGCTGGAGTTGGCACTGAAGCTTTCTTT | CATSRAGAGVGTEAFF
. | TRBJ2-7 | TRBV18 | once | TGTGCCAGCTCACTGACAGAGTACGAGCAGTACTTC | CASSLTEYEQYF
. | TRBJ2-2 | TRBV10-2 | . | TGCGCCAGCATGGGGCTTTCGAACACCGGGGAGCTGTTTTTT | CASMGLSNTGELFF
. | TRBJ1-1 | TRBV15 | few | TGTGCCACCAGCAGAGTGGCGGGGAACACTGAAGCTTTCTTT | CATSRVAGNTEAFF
TRBD2 | TRBJ2-3 | TRBV7-6 | . | TGTGCCAGCAGCCCATCCCCTAGCGGGCTATACACAGATACGCAGTATTTT | CASSPSPSGLYTDTQYF
. | TRBJ2-3 | TRBV4-3 | . | TGCGCCAGCAGCCAAGAACGGTACACAGATACGCAGTATTTT | CASSQERYTDTQYF
. | TRBJ1-2 | TRBV6-5 | . | TGTGCCAGCAGTCTAGCGGGGACGGGAGGCTACACCTTC | CASSLAGTGGYTF
. | TRBJ1-5 | TRBV27 | . | TGTGCCAGCAGCCGATACCAGGATAGCAATCAGCCCCAGCATTTT | CASSRYQDSNQPQHF
. | TRBJ2-7 | TRBV7-2 | few | TGTGCCAGCAGCTCCCGGGTCTCAGGGGAGCAGTACTTC | CASSSRVSGEQYF
. | TRBJ2-2 | TRBV9 | . | TGTGCCAGCAGCGTACGCACAGAAAACACCGGGGAGCTGTTTTTT | CASSVRTENTGELFF
. | TRBJ1-1 | TRBV11-3 | few | TGTGCCAGCAGCTTAGGGCAGGGCACTGAAGCTTTCTTT | CASSLGQGTEAFF
TRBD1 | TRBJ1-2 | TRBV5-1 | . | TGCGCCAGCAGCTTCACCGACAGGGGGTATGGCTACACCTTC | CASSFTDRGYGYTF
TRBD1 | TRBJ1-3 | TRBV9 | . | TGTGCCAGCAGCGTATTTGACCGGACAGGGGTTGGAAACACCATATATTTT | CASSVFDRTGVGNTIYF
. | TRBJ1-4 | TRBV9 | . | TGTGCCAGCAGCGTAGATCAACGGGTAACTAATGAAAAACTGTTTTTT | CASSVDQRVTNEKLFF
. | TRBJ1-1 | TRBV5-4 | . | TGTGCCAGCAGCTCATCCCAGGGAAGGACTGAAGCTTTCTTT | CASSSSQGRTEAFF